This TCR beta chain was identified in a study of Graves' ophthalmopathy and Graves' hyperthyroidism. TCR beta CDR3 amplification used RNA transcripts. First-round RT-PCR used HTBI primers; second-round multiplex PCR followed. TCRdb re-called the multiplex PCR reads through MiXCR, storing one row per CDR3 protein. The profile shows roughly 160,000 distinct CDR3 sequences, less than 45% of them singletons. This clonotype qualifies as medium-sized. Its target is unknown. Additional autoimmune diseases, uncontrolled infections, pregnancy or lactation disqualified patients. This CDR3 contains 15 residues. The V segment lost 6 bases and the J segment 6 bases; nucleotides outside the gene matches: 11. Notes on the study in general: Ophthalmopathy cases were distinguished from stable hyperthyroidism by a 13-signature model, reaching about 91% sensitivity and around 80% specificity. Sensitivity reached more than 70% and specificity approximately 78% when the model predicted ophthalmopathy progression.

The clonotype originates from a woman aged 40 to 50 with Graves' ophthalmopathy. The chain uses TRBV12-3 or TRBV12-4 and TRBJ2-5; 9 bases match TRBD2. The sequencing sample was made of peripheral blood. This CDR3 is CASSGGGGGPKTQYF. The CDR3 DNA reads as TGTGCCAGCAGCGGTGGCGGGGGGGGCCCAAAGACCCAGTACTTC.